This T cell receptor beta chain is from a study of Tregs in tolerant kidney transplant recipients. The overall study: Recipients received nonmyeloablative bone marrow transplants from related graft donors, with transient mixed chimerism.

Unstimulated Tregs (CD4+CD25+CD127-) and CD4+CD25- non-Tregs were sorted from PBMCs. The assay was immunoSEQ multiplex PCR, and TCRdb's table has in-frame clones only and misses some. This sample's table has tens of thousands of clones. Looked up from germline, CDR1 is SNHLY and CDR2 is FYNNEI. The CDR3 has 14 residues. The V and J ends lost 2 bases and 4 bases respectively, with 11 bases between them. Concerning this clone itself: What it binds is unknown. With the read ending 3 residues before the CDR3 end, the germline J gene is used to fill in that end.

General observations from the study: Expanding Tregs on activated donor B cells appeared to best identify donor-specific TCRbeta clones. No direct test of biological reproducibility was done here.

This sequence joins TRBV2 and TRBJ2-5; a possible D gene is TRBD1 (6 bases). The material was CD4+ T cells from blood, obtained before the transplant. The receptor comes from a human donor who received a combined kidney and bone marrow transplant. The covered CDR3 bases are TGTGCCAGCAGTGAACAGGGCAGGGGAGAGACC. It translates to CASSEQGRGET. The CDR3, in full, reads CASSEQGRGETQYF.